The 24 T cell receptor beta chains below come from one sample, sequenced in a study of CD8 T cells in ankylosing spondylitis. Via MiXCR, TCRdb re-called the 5' RACE reads, giving one row per CDR3 protein. The sample shows 230,000 or so distinct CDR3 sequences, over 15% of them seen only once. The sample consisted of blood, either unsorted or a sorted T cell fraction (not recorded which). All receptors derive from a male donor with ankylosing spondylitis or in good health (not recorded which).

The CDR3 here is CSVSDNYNEQFF. In nucleotides, the CDR3 is TGCAGCGTCTCAGACAACTACAATGAGCAGTTCTTC. The V and J genes are TRBV29-1 and TRBJ2-1; D gene uncertain. The length of the CDR3 is 12 residues. The V gene's germline CDR1 is SQVTM and CDR2 ANQGSEA. V lost 6 bases, J lost 3 bases, and 9 bases lay in between.

This clonotype was found a few times. This sequence joins TRBV20-1 and TRBJ2-7; 8 nucleotides line up with TRBD2. Germline loops: CDR1 DFQATT, CDR2 SNEGSKA (reference sequence). The CDR3 sequence is 16 residues long. V shed 0 bases, J shed 2 bases, and the junction held 9 bases outside the gene matches. CDR3 DNA sequence: TGCAGTGCTAGAGATACCCGACTAGCGATCACCTACGAGCAGTACTTC. Protein sequence: CSARDTRLAITYEQYF.

V gene TRBV2 combines with J gene TRBJ2-1, with a weak D call TRBD1 (5 bases). The CDR3 consists of 15 residues. The V and J ends lost 7 bases and 1 base respectively, with 14 bases between them. In germline, CDR1 is SNHLY, CDR2 FYNNEI. CDR3 loop: CASNSWGSSYNEQFF. The DNA for the CDR3 is TGTGCCAGCAATAGTTGGGGCAGTTCCTACAATGAGCAGTTCTTC. The variable domain in full, completed from reference TRBV2 and TRBJ2-1, reads EPEVTQTPSHQVTQMGQEVILRCVPISNHLYFYWYRQILGQKVEFLVSFYNNEISEKSEIFDDQFSVERPDGSNFTLKIRSTKLEDSAMYFCASNSWGSSYNEQFFGPGTRLTVL.

V and J are TRBV21-1 and TRBJ2-7; no DNA check was done on the table's D call, TRBD1. TRBV21-1 is shown as a pseudogene. This CDR3 is 17 amino acids long. In DNA form, the CDR3 reads TGTGCCAGCAGCTGCCTCGTCTCTGGGGGCGGGTCCTACGAGCAGTACTTC. Translated: CASSCLVSGGGSYEQYF.

This chain joins TRBV2 and TRBJ1-1, with 9 bases matching TRBD1. The CDR3 runs to 16 residues. With V trimmed by 6 bases and J by 1 base, 9 bases remained unmatched. The germline gives CDR1 SNHLY, CDR2 FYNNEI. The CDR3 protein is CASRATGTGSNTEAFF. The CDR3 DNA follows: TGTGCCAGCAGAGCGACCGGGACAGGGTCGAACACTGAAGCTTTCTTT. The full variable domain, its missing parts supplied by reference TRBV2 and TRBJ1-1, is EPEVTQTPSHQVTQMGQEVILRCVPISNHLYFYWYRQILGQKVEFLVSFYNNEISEKSEIFDDQFSVERPDGSNFTLKIRSTKLEDSAMYFCASRATGTGSNTEAFFGQGTRLTVV.

This rearrangement joins TRBV11-1 to TRBJ2-3; TRBD2 matches at 7 bases. The CDR3 covers 19 residues. With V trimmed by 1 base and J by 7 bases, 20 bases remained unmatched. Germline V gene lookup returns CDR1 SGHAT and CDR2 FQDESV (reference sequence). The CDR3 sequence is CASSLGFVRGAGDDNTQYF. As DNA, the CDR3 is TGTGCCAGCAGCTTAGGATTCGTTAGGGGCGCGGGGGATGACAATACGCAGTATTTT.

This clonotype was found a few times. This chain joins TRBV12-3 or TRBV12-4 and TRBJ2-7; TRBD2 matches 14 bases. The CDR3 contains 16 residues. The junction had 9 bases not matched to a gene; V was cut back by 6 bases and J by 5 bases. The DNA for the CDR3 is TGTGCCAGCAGGCCGGGACTAGCGGGAGAAAAAAACGAGCAGTACTTC. The encoded protein is CASRPGLAGEKNEQYF.

This clonotype was recorded a few times. The rearrangement uses TRBV3-1 and TRBJ2-6, with D unresolved. Deletions cut 1 base from V and 2 bases from J, with 18 bases between. The CDR3 is 19 residues long. Germline CDR1 is LGHDT and CDR2 is YNNKEL (reference sequence). CDR3 region: CASSQGLAVRSPGANVLTF. CDR3 coding DNA: TGTGCCAGCAGCCAAGGTTTGGCCGTACGATCTCCTGGGGCCAACGTCCTGACTTTC.

This clonotype was counted only a few times. This chain links TRBV5-6 with TRBJ2-7; D may be TRBD1 (6 bases). Trimming cost V 4 bases and J 9 bases, with 14 bases left between them. The CDR3 is 12 amino acids. The germline V gene has CDR1 SGHDT and CDR2 YYEEEE. CDR3 amino acids: CASSGTGSGQYF. The CDR3 DNA follows: TGTGCCAGCAGCGGTACAGGGTCCGGGCAGTACTTC. The variable domain in full, completed from reference TRBV5-6 and TRBJ2-7, reads DAGVTQSPTHLIKTRGQQVTLRCSPKSGHDTVSWYQQALGQGPQFIFQYYEEEERQRGNFPDRFSGHQFPNYSSELNVNALLLGDSALYLCASSGTGSGQYFGPGTRLTVT.

The sample holds a few counts of this clonotype. This sequence joins TRBV4-3 and TRBJ2-7; a weak D match, TRBD2 (6 bases). Germline lookup yields CDR1 LGHNA and CDR2 YSLEER. V was trimmed by 0 bases and J by 6 bases, leaving 15 bases between them. The CDR3 contains 15 residues. The CDR3 nucleotides read TGCGCCAGCAGCCAAGATCGGGGTTCGGGGGTCGAGCAGTACTTC. It yields the protein CASSQDRGSGVEQYF.

The CDR3 sequence: CASSQETHWTGNTIYF. For the CDR3, the DNA is TGCGCCAGCAGCCAAGAAACTCATTGGACTGGAAACACCATATATTTT. The rearrangement links TRBV4-1 to TRBJ1-3, with D unclear. V gave up 0 bases and J gave up 2 bases, with 11 bases separating them. CDR1 MGHRA and CDR2 YSYEKL come from the germline V gene. This CDR3 is 16 amino acids long.

This clonotype was counted only a few times. J is TRBJ2-7 and V is TRBV20-1, with TRBD1 as a possible D gene (5 bases). Trimming cost V 5 bases and J 4 bases, with 15 bases left between them. CDR3 size: 13 residues. Germline V CDR1 and CDR2: DFQATT, SNEGSKA (reference sequence). The CDR3 loop reads CSAAPVQGYEQYF. DNA for the CDR3: TGCAGTGCTGCCCCGGTTCAGGGTTACGAGCAGTACTTC.

This sequence joins TRBV9 and TRBJ2-3, with a tentative D call TRBD2 (5 bases). The CDR3 sequence is 16 residues long. Per germline, CDR1 SGDLS and CDR2 YYNGEE. The V end was cut by 3 bases, the J end by 0 bases, with 14 bases between. In nucleotides, the CDR3 is TGTGCCAGCAGCGCCCGTTCAGCGGAAAGCACAGATACGCAGTATTTT. Protein product: CASSARSAESTDTQYF.

This clonotype was observed a few times. The chain carries TRBV9 and TRBJ2-7, with D perhaps TRBD1 (5 bases). Germline V gene data show CDR1 as SGDLS and CDR2 as YYNGEE. The CDR3 covers 13 residues. The V gene lost 4 bases and the J gene lost 6 bases, with 14 bases spanning the gap. CDR3 nucleotide sequence: TGTGCCAGCAGCCCCCCTCAGGGCGTCGAGCAGTACTTC. Translated, it gives CASSPPQGVEQYF.

This clonotype was counted ten times or more. The chain is built from TRBV5-4 and TRBJ2-7; TRBD1 aligns across 9 bases. Germline CDR1 SGHNT, CDR2 YYREEE (reference sequence). V lost 0 bases to trimming and J lost 3 bases; unmatched junction nucleotides: 4. The CDR3 has 15 residues. The CDR3 spells CASSLAGTGSYEQYF. The CDR3 coding sequence is TGTGCCAGCAGCTTGGCCGGGACAGGGAGCTACGAGCAGTACTTC.

The J gene is TRBJ2-3, the V gene TRBV5-8, with TRBD1 matching 9 bases. V gave up 3 bases and J gave up 3 bases; unmatched junction bases: 5. CDR1 is SGHTS, CDR2 YDEGEE, per germline. The CDR3 is 15 residues long. The CDR3 nucleotides are TGTGCCAGCAGCTGGGGGACAGGGAGTACAGATACGCAGTATTTT. Residues: CASSWGTGSTDTQYF.

Many counts were recorded for this clonotype. CDR3 sequence (DNA): TGTGCCAGCAGCTTGGAGGCGCTGGTCACCGATACGCAGTATTTT. Amino acids: CASSLEALVTDTQYF. The chain uses TRBV5-5 and TRBJ2-3; D is uncertain. V was shortened by 0 bases and J by 6 bases, with 14 bases between the two germline ends. Germline V gives CDR1 SGHKS, CDR2 YYEKEE (reference sequence). The length of the CDR3 is 15 residues.

At least ten counts were recorded for this clonotype. This chain joins TRBV7-9 and TRBJ2-7; 12 nucleotides align to TRBD2. This CDR3 has 17 residues. Looked up from germline, CDR1 is SEHNR and CDR2 is FQNEAQ (reference sequence). Germline trimming cut 5 bases from V and 4 bases from J; bases unmatched to any gene: 12. The CDR3 protein is CASSLGSLAGGSYEQYF. The DNA of the CDR3 is TGTGCCAGCAGCCTTGGTTCGCTAGCGGGAGGGAGTTACGAGCAGTACTTC.

This clonotype was counted only a few times. The chain employs TRBV5-1 and TRBJ2-3; TRBD2 agrees at 7 bases. V trimming: 0 bases; J trimming: 2 bases; junction bases outside the gene matches: 9. The V gene's germline CDR1 is SGHRS and CDR2 YFSETQ. The CDR3 runs 17 residues. The CDR3 reads CASSLAGVGTITDTQYF. The CDR3 DNA sequence: TGCGCCAGCAGCTTGGCCGGAGTCGGGACTATCACAGATACGCAGTATTTT.

This chain connects TRBV20-1 to TRBJ2-1, with D perhaps TRBD2 (6 bases). Germline CDR1 DFQATT, CDR2 SNEGSKA (reference sequence). The ends were cut back, 3 bases at V and 10 bases at J, with 16 bases in the middle. The CDR3 totals 13 residues. The CDR3 nucleotides are TGCAGTGCTAGGGGGGAGGTTCCCCTAGAGCAGTTCTTC. Amino acids: CSARGEVPLEQFF.

V and J are TRBV12-3 or TRBV12-4 and TRBJ2-7; D may match TRBD1 or TRBD2 (6 bases each). The CDR3 spans 14 residues. The V end lost 3 bases, the J end lost 1 base, and 10 bases lay between the germline ends. Here the CDR3 reads CASSFGGQSYEQYF. DNA of the CDR3: TGTGCCAGCAGTTTCGGGGGACAATCCTACGAGCAGTACTTC.

This clonotype was found many times. The chain employs TRBV6-5 and TRBJ1-5, with 9 bases lining up with TRBD1. CDR1 and CDR2 from the germline V gene are MNHEY and SVGAGI. The V gene end was trimmed by 5 bases and the J gene end by 6 bases; junction bases not matched to a gene: 8. The CDR3 extends over 15 amino acids. The CDR3 is CASSHPDRGVQPQHF. The CDR3 DNA follows: TGTGCCAGCAGTCACCCCGACAGGGGGGTTCAGCCCCAGCATTTT.

The chain carries TRBV20-1 and TRBJ2-5; tentative D call: TRBD2 (6 bases). Germline values: CDR1 DFQATT, CDR2 SNEGSKA (reference sequence). The length of the CDR3 is 14 residues. V gave up 1 base and J gave up 0 bases, with 9 bases separating them. The CDR3 DNA reads TGCAGTGCTAGAGGGCGGGACGACCAAGAGACCCAGTACTTC. Residues: CSARGRDDQETQYF.

This clonotype showed up just a few times. This chain links TRBV5-1 with TRBJ1-4; D is undetermined. Germline assignment: CDR1 SGHRS and CDR2 YFSETQ. CDR3 length equals 18 residues. V lost 3 bases and J lost 0, with 18 bases in between. The CDR3 coding sequence is TGCGCCAGCAGCTCCCTAGACACGACTGATGCAACTAATGAAAAACTGTTTTTT. Protein sequence: CASSSLDTTDATNEKLFF.